One and the same sample provided the 19 T cell receptor beta chains below, sequenced in a study of cytomegalovirus exposure and HLA in healthy donors (dated by TCRdb to 2016 to 2017). Receptor libraries were prepared by the immunoSEQ multiplex PCR assay. For the multiplex PCR, a mixture combining 60 forward primers for TCR Vbeta segments and 13 reverse primers for TCR Jbeta segments was used. TCRdb provides this immuneACCESS table in a form limited to in-frame rearrangements. Some clones are lacking; in checked studies, under half of them reflect an unresolved V gene, and why the rest are absent is not known. The table for this sample lists some 190,000 clones; about three quarters of them were counted only once. Roughly 2.1% of the sample comes from the top ten. Input material: PBMCs. These receptors originate from a woman aged 25-40 years in good health and CMV-seropositive.

This chain connects TRBV25-1 to TRBJ2-1; D is uncertain. CDR1 and CDR2 from the germline V gene are MGHDK and SYGVNS. Trimming stripped 1 base from V and 4 bases from J, with 8 bases between. The CDR3 is 14 amino acids. The chain's CDR3 is CASSEWADYNEQFF. The CDR3 DNA reads as TGTGCCAGCAGTGAATGGGCAGATTACAATGAGCAGTTCTTC.

This sequence joins TRBV7-9 and TRBJ2-1, with D possibly matching TRBD1 (8 bases). Germline V gene data show CDR1 as SEHNR and CDR2 as FQNEAQ (reference sequence). V was pared by 3 bases and J by 6 bases, with 18 bases between. This CDR3 has 16 residues. CDR3 loop: CASSFLGQGGINEQFF. CDR3 coding DNA: TGTGCCAGCAGCTTTCTCGGACAGGGAGGGATCAATGAGCAGTTCTTC.

The rearrangement links TRBV7-9 to TRBJ1-4, with D possibly being TRBD1 (5 bases). Per the germline V gene, CDR1 is SEHNR and CDR2 is FQNEAQ (reference sequence). Trimming cost V 5 bases and J 3 bases, with 16 bases left between them. The CDR3 totals 16 residues. DNA for the CDR3: TGTGCCAGCAGCACCCCCTACAGGACGGCTAATGAAAAACTGTTTTTT. Its protein product is CASSTPYRTANEKLFF. Using reference TRBV7-9 and TRBJ1-4 for the parts outside the CDR3, the full variable domain is DTGVSQNPRHKITKRGQNVTFRCDPISEHNRLYWYRQTLGQGPEFLTYFQNEAQLEKSRLLSDRFSAERPKGSFSTLEIQRTEQGDSAMYLCASSTPYRTANEKLFFGSGTQLSVL.

The chain joins TRBV18 to TRBJ2-7; 9 positions match TRBD1. Germline V lookup: CDR1 KGHSH, CDR2 LQKENI. V gave up 5 bases and J gave up 0 bases; unmatched junction bases: 2. The CDR3 sequence is 14 residues long. CDR3 protein: CASSGDRVSYEQYF. DNA of the CDR3: TGTGCCAGCTCAGGGGACAGGGTCTCCTACGAGCAGTACTTC.

This clone was seen a few times. The J gene is TRBJ2-5, the V gene TRBV7-2; 8 nucleotides agree with TRBD2. Germline-derived CDR1 and CDR2 are SGHTA and FQGNSA. V shed 1 base and J 2 bases; nucleotides not matched to a gene: 6. The CDR3 covers 16 residues. CDR3 sequence reads: CASSLVAGGVQETQYF. The CDR3 coding sequence is TGTGCCAGCAGCTTAGTGGCCGGGGGGGTTCAAGAGACCCAGTACTTC.

The CDR3 nucleotides are TGTGCCAGTAGTATAGGTACAGTGCCTGGCTACACCTTC. Translation: CASSIGTVPGYTF. J is TRBJ1-2 and V is TRBV19; no firm D call. Germline V gene lookup returns CDR1 LNHDA and CDR2 SQIVND (reference sequence). V lost 1 base and J 7 bases, leaving 10 bases between the germline ends. There are 13 residues in the CDR3.

V gene TRBV5-8 combines with J gene TRBJ2-2; a possible D gene is TRBD1 (5 bases). The CDR3 is 14 residues long. Germline V gene lookup returns CDR1 SGHTS and CDR2 YDEGEE. The V gene lost 4 bases and the J gene lost 4 bases, with 11 bases spanning the gap. CDR3 sequence: CASSPRVSTGELFF. The DNA of the CDR3 is TGTGCCAGCAGCCCCAGGGTGAGCACCGGGGAGCTGTTTTTT.

This sequence joins TRBV15 and TRBJ1-4; no firm D call. Germline CDR1 is LNHNV and CDR2 is YYDKDF (reference sequence). CDR3 length: 15 residues. The V and J ends lost 1 base and 7 bases respectively, with 13 bases between them. The CDR3 protein is CATSRGGQKAEKLFF. In DNA form, the CDR3 reads TGTGCCACCAGCAGAGGCGGGCAAAAGGCTGAAAAACTGTTTTTT.

The chain uses TRBV18 and TRBJ1-4; 7 positions agree with TRBD1. The CDR3 consists of 15 residues. J gave up 8 bases and V 3 bases, and 9 bases lay outside the gene matches. Germline V gene sequence: CDR1 KGHSH, CDR2 LQKENI. The CDR3 region is CASSPIGTDYEKLFF. The CDR3 DNA follows: TGTGCCAGCTCACCGATCGGGACAGATTACGAAAAACTGTTTTTT.

The rearrangement uses TRBV28 and TRBJ1-5, with D unclear. The CDR3 extends over 13 amino acids. Germline V lookup: CDR1 MDHEN, CDR2 SYDVKM. Trimming stripped 2 bases from V and 0 bases from J, with 2 bases between. The CDR3 DNA reads as TGTGCCAGCAGTTTACTTAGCAATCAGCCCCAGCATTTT. Protein sequence: CASSLLSNQPQHF.

The chain employs TRBV20-1 and TRBJ1-1, with D maybe TRBD1 (5 bases). The germline V gene has CDR1 DFQATT and CDR2 SNEGSKA (reference sequence). The CDR3 totals 11 residues. The germline V and J ends were trimmed by 7 bases and 5 bases, with 11 bases remaining between them. CDR3 nucleotide sequence: TGCAGTGGTTTTAAGGGGACTGAAGCTTTCTTT. This codes for CSGFKGTEAFF.

The chain recombines TRBV7-8 with TRBJ2-5, with D perhaps matching TRBD2 (6 bases). The CDR3 totals 13 residues. Trimming took off 8 bases at V and 3 bases at J, with 13 bases between the two ends. Germline V lookup: CDR1 SGHVS, CDR2 FQNEAQ. The DNA of the CDR3 is TGTGCCAGCGCTAGGACTACCAAAGAGACCCAGTACTTC. It codes for CASARTTKETQYF. The full variable domain, rest sourced from reference TRBV7-8 and TRBJ2-5, is GAGVSQSPRYKVAKRGQDVALRCDPISGHVSLFWYQQALGQGPEFLTYFQNEAQLDKSGLPSDRFFAERPEGSVSTLKIQRTQQEDSAVYLCASARTTKETQYFGPGTRLLVL.

The V gene is TRBV14, the J gene TRBJ2-1; TRBD2 aligns across 10 bases. The CDR3 runs 15 residues. J lost 10 bases, V lost 4 bases, and 10 bases had no gene match. CDR1 and CDR2 from the germline V gene are SGHDN and FVKESK. CDR3 loop: CASSPFLAGVGEQFF. The CDR3 DNA is TGTGCCAGCAGCCCCTTCCTAGCGGGAGTGGGAGAGCAGTTCTTC.

The chain uses TRBV25-1 and TRBJ2-5, with 7 bases lining up with TRBD1. The CDR3 totals 15 residues. Germline-derived CDR1 and CDR2 are MGHDK and SYGVNS. Losses at the gene ends were 4 bases for V and 2 bases for J; bases not matched to a gene: 7. The DNA of the CDR3 is TGTGCCAGCAGTGCTGTGCTGGGACAGCAAGAGACCCAGTACTTC. Translation: CASSAVLGQQETQYF.

The CDR3 DNA follows: TGTGCCAGCAGCTTTAGGGGAGGAGCCTACGAGCAGTACTTC. Amino acids: CASSFRGGAYEQYF. The chain combines TRBV7-2 with TRBJ2-7; D might be TRBD2 (6 bases). Germline values: CDR1 SGHTA, CDR2 FQGNSA. Trimming pared 3 bases from V and 2 bases from J, leaving 11 bases between. The CDR3 consists of 14 residues.

The chain employs TRBV5-1 and TRBJ1-1; D remains ambiguous. Germline V gene sequence: CDR1 SGHRS, CDR2 YFSETQ. V was shortened by 0 bases and J by 7 bases, with 10 bases between the two germline ends. This CDR3 spans 13 amino acids. CDR3 in amino acids: CASSLAQAGEAFF. The CDR3 DNA reads TGCGCCAGCAGCTTGGCCCAGGCGGGTGAAGCTTTCTTT.

This chain uses TRBV15 with TRBJ2-7; D is perhaps TRBD2 (5 bases). Germline CDR1 reads LNHNV; CDR2 reads YYDKDF (reference sequence). The CDR3 consists of 15 residues. Trimming removed 5 bases from V and 2 bases from J, with 16 bases in between. For the CDR3, the DNA is TGTGCCACCAGCGATAGCCCCGAGGGAACCTACGAGCAGTACTTC. Protein product: CATSDSPEGTYEQYF.

The rearrangement uses TRBV14 and TRBJ2-3; 7 bases agree with TRBD1. Germline V gene lookup returns CDR1 SGHDN and CDR2 FVKESK. This CDR3 has 16 residues. V shed 0 bases and J 1 base; nucleotides not matched to a gene: 4. The CDR3, as DNA: TGTGCCAGCAGCCAAGATCACAGGGGAGGCACAGATACGCAGTATTTT. Translation gives CASSQDHRGGTDTQYF.

Notes on this clone: An end of the junction does not agree with germline; a read error may underlie this. The V call is TRBV7-7, the J call TRBJ2-7; the D gene is possibly TRBD1 (6 bases). This CDR3 is built from 13 residues. CDR1 is SSHAT and CDR2 is FNYEAQ in the germline V gene (reference sequence). The CDR3, as DNA: TGTGCTAGCAGCCCGCAACAGGGATACGAGCAGTACTTC. It specifies CASSPQQGYEQYF.